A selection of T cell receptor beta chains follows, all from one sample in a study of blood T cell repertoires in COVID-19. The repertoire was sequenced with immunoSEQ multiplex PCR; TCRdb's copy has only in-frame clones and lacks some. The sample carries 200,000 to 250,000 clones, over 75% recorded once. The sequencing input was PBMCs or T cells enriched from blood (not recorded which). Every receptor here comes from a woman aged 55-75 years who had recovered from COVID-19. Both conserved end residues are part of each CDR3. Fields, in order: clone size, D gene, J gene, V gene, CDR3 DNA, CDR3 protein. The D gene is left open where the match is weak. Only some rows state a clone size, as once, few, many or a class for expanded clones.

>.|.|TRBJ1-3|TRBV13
TGTGCCAGCAGATTCAGGACGGGGTTCGCCGGAAACACCATATATTTT
CASRFRTGFAGNTIYF
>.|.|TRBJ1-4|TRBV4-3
TGCGCCAGCAGCCAAGACAGGGGATTGGGAGTTGAAAAACTGTTTTTT
CASSQDRGLGVEKLFF
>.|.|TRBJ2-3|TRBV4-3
TGCGCCAGCAGCCAAGTTCTGGGGGGGGCCACAGATACGCAGTATTTT
CASSQVLGGATDTQYF
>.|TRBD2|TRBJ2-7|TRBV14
TGTGCCAGCAGCCGCGGGATGACGGGGGGGAACGAGCAGTACTTC
CASSRGMTGGNEQYF
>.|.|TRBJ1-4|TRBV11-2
TGTGCCAGCAGCCCCCTGACAGGTGCTAGTGAAAAACTGTTTTTT
CASSPLTGASEKLFF
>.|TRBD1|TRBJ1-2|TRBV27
TGTGCCAGCAGTTCCCGACAGGGGGACTATGGCTACACCTTC
CASSSRQGDYGYTF
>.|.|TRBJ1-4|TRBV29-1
TGCAGCGTTGAAAAAGAGCCCCTCAGGATTTTT
CSVEKEPLRIF
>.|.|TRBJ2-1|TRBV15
TGTGCCACCAGCGCGGACTTCGGACTGGCAGCAAATGAGCAGTTCTTC
CATSADFGLAANEQFF
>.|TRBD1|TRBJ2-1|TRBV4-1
TGCGCCAGCAGCCAGACAGGGTTATATGAGCAGTTCTTC
CASSQTGLYEQFF
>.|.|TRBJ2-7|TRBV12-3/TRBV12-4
TGTGCCAGCAGTTTCGGTCTCTCCTACGAGCAGTACTTC
CASSFGLSYEQYF
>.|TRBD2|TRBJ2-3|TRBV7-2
TGTGCCAGCAGCTCCTGGACTAGCGGGGCCGATACGCAGTATTTT
CASSSWTSGADTQYF
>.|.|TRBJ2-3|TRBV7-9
TGTGCCAGCAGCTTAGGGGCCCTCTTATACCCGCAGTATTTT
CASSLGALLYPQYF
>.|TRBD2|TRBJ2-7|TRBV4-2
TGTGCCAGCAGCCGTGGGACTAATGGCGGGAGGGCCTACGAGCAGTACTTC
CASSRGTNGGRAYEQYF
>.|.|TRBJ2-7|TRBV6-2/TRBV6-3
TGTGCCAGCAGTCCCGGGACAAACGAGCAGTACTTC
CASSPGTNEQYF
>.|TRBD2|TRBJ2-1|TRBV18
TGTGCCAGCTCACCGGCTAGCGGGAGGTACAATGAGCAGTTCTTC
CASSPASGRYNEQFF
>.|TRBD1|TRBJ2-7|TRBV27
TGTGCCAGCAGTAGCTTCGACAGGGACAACTCCTACGAGCAGTACTTC
CASSSFDRDNSYEQYF
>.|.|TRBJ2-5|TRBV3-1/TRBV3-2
TGTGCCAGCAGCCAAGACGCTGGGGGCGGACAGACCCAGTACTTC
CASSQDAGGGQTQYF
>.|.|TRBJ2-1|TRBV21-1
TGTGCCAGCACTCCCGAGACTCCTTCAAGCTACAATGAGCAGTTCTTC
CASTPETPSSYNEQFF
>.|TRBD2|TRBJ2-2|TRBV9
TGTGCCAGCAGCGGTATAGCGGGGTCCGGGGAGCTGTTTTTT
CASSGIAGSGELFF
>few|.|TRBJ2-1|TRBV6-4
TGTGCCAGCAGTGAGGGCAGGGCATCAATCAATGAGCAGTTCTTC
CASSEGRASINEQFF
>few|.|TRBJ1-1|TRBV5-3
TGTGCCAGACCCTACCGACAGGCCGAACCTTCGAACACTGAAGCTTTCTTT
CARPYRQAEPSNTEAFF
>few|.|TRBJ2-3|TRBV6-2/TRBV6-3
TGTGCCAGCAGTTATCGCGCGAGCACAGATACGCAGTATTTT
CASSYRASTDTQYF
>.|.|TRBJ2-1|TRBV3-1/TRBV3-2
TGTGCCAGCAGCCAAGATAGGGGCTCCTACAATGAGCAGTTCTTC
CASSQDRGSYNEQFF